This T cell receptor beta chain came from a study of long-term antiretroviral therapy in people with HIV. In the study overall: Of all samples, the earliest predate the 2015 immediate-ART recommendation by about a decade. The study's findings and limits: The range of CDR3 lengths in HIV repertoires proved narrower than that found in controls. Records did not include ART adherence, viral resistance or therapy changes.

Concerning this clone itself: What it recognizes is unknown.

The CDR3 has 16 residues. V shed 2 bases and J shed 1 base, with 14 bases lying between them. Germline CDR1 reads LGHNA; CDR2 reads YNFKEQ. HIV-positive participants were all treated in the United States. Researchers report immunoSEQ v3.0 was run at survey level. TCRdb's copy holds only in-frame clones and misses some; the assay was immunoSEQ multiplex PCR. This sample has 20,000 to 30,000 clones; around 88% occur once, and the top ten carry under 5.5%. This specimen was unsorted PBMCs, taken more than 4.3 years after starting antiretroviral therapy. This sequence was found in a man aged 30 to 39 with HIV. This chain connects TRBV4-2 to TRBJ1-1; perhaps TRBD1 as D (5 bases). CDR3 coding DNA: TGTGCCAGCAGCCAACTACCGGGACTCGCGAACACTGAAGCTTTCTTT. Protein: CASSQLPGLANTEAFF.